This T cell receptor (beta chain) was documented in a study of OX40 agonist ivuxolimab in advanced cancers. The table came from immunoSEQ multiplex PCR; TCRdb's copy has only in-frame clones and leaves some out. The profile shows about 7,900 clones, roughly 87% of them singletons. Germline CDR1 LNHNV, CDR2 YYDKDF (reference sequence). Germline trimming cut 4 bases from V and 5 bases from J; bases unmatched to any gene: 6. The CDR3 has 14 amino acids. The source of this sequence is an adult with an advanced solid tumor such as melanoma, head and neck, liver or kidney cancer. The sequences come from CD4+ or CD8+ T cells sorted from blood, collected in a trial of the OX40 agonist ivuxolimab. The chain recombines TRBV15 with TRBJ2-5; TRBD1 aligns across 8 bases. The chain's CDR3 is CATSMDRAGETQYF. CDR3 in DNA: TGTGCCACCAGCATGGACAGGGCCGGGGAGACCCAGTACTTC.